Given below is one T cell receptor beta chain in context. Its antigen has not been determined. No base qualities exist here, and no much larger clone lies one base off it. The immunoSEQ Assay, a bias-controlled multiplex PCR, was used to amplify TCRbeta CDR3 regions from genomic DNA. Per the source publication's procedure: Within the assay, amplification of reference gene primers was used to estimate how many nucleated cells each sample contained. Sequence reads were collapsed and filtered to measure the absolute abundance of every unique TCRbeta CDR3 rearrangement. For each sample, productive Simpson clonality was calculated as the square root of Simpson's diversity index across productive rearrangements. Drawn from immuneACCESS, this table holds only the in-frame rearrangements with V and J called that TCRdb kept. Clones are partly lost; checked studies trace under half to an unresolved V gene and leave the rest unexplained. From that table come the V and J calls and clone size; the DNA was used to work out D and trimming. This sample comprises about 490,000 clones, 70% to 90% of them detected only once. The ten largest clonotypes hold about 3% of the sample.

This sample was taken from a study of blood T cell repertoires in COVID-19 (TCRdb year 2020). Background on the whole study: The collaborator samples originated in the United States, Italy and Spain and spanned the acute and convalescent phases of COVID-19. The material from the prospective study consisted of cDNA or gDNA derived from T cells, B-cell-depleted T cells, or PBMCs. Subjects who had been exposed to COVID-19, were actively infected with it, or had recovered from it provided the deeply sampled blood TCRbeta repertoires that made up the dataset. A freely available public database, intended as a resource for researchers studying the immune response to SARS-CoV-2, is where the repertoires were released. The samples were drawn from the first 160 participants of the ongoing ImmuneRACE study and from over a thousand subjects provided by 6 global collaborators. Nearly every sample came with metadata listing a de-identified subject ID, COVID-19 status, age in years and sex. Where available, HLA class I and class II types were obtained from metadata supplied by the sample provider rather than from assay-based typing. Beyond this particular receptor, the publication reports: How much clinical and demographic metadata was included differed by source and by participant, and the metadata was provided uncurated.

Trimming costs V 3 bases and J 2 bases, and their ends lie 10 bases apart. The CDR3 runs 15 amino acids, cysteine and phenylalanine included. Only the CDR3 portion is preserved as DNA: 45 bases, with reading frame beginning at the first base. CDR1 and CDR2 are read off the germline V gene as KGHDR and SFDVKD. The collaborating institutions used their own protocols to collect whole blood in K2EDTA tubes. For TCRbeta analysis, collaborators shipped samples in one of three forms: frozen whole blood, isolated PBMCs, or DNA extracted from either of those sample types. What was sequenced was peripheral blood. The receptor chain draws on TRBV24-1 and TRBJ2-1, with TRBD2 perhaps the D gene, on 6 matching bases. The receptor was isolated from a human donor in a cohort sampled during active COVID-19. The CDR3 here reads CATSDPAGTYNEQFF. In nucleotide form, the sequence is TGTGCCACCAGTGATCCTGCGGGAACCTACAATGAGCAGTTCTTC.